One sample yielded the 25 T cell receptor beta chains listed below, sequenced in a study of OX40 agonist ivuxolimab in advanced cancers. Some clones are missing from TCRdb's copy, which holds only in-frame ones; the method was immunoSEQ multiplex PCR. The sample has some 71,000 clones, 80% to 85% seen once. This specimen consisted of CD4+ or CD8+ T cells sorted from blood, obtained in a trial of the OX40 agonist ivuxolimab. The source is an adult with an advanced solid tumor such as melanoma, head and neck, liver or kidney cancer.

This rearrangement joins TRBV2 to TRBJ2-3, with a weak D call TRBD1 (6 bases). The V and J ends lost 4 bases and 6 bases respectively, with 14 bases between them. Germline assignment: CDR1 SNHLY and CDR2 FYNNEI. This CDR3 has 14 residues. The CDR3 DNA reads TGTGCCAGCAGTGCAGAACAGGGCGTCGATACGCAGTATTTT. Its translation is CASSAEQGVDTQYF.

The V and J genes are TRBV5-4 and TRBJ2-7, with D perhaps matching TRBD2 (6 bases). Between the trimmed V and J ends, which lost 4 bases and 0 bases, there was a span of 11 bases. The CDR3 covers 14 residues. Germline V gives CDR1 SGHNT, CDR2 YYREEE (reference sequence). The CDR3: CASSGAGSSYEQYF. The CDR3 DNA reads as TGTGCCAGCAGCGGAGCGGGTAGCTCCTACGAGCAGTACTTC.

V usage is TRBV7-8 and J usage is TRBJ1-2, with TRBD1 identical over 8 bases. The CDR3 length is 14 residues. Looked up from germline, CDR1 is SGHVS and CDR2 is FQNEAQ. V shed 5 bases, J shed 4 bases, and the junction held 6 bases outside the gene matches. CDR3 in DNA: TGTGCCAGCAGCAGATACAGGGGGATCTATGGCTACACCTTC. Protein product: CASSRYRGIYGYTF.

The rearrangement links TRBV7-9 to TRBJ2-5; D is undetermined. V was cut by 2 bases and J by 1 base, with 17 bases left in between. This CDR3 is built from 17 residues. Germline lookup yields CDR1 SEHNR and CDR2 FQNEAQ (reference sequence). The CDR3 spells CASSLRFLSELQETQYF. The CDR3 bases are TGTGCCAGCAGCTTAAGGTTTTTGTCAGAACTCCAAGAGACCCAGTACTTC.

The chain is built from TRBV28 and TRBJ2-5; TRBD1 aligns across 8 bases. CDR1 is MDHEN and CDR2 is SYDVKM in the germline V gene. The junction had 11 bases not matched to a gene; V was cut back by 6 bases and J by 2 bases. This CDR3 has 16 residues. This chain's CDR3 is CASSRGRGPQQETQYF. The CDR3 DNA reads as TGTGCCAGCAGCCGCGGCAGGGGGCCCCAACAAGAGACCCAGTACTTC.

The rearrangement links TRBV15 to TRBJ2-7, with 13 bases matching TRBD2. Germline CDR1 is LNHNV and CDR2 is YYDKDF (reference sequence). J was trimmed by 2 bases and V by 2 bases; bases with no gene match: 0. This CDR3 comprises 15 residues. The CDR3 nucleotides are TGTGCCACCAGCAGAACTAGCGGGGGGGCCTACGAGCAGTACTTC. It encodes CATSRTSGGAYEQYF.

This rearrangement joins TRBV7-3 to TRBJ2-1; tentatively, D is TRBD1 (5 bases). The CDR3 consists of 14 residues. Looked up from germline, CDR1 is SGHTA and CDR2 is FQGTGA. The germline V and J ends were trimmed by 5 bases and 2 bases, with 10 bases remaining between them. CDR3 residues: CASSRRGPYNEQFF. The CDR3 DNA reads TGTGCCAGCAGCCGAAGGGGCCCCTACAATGAGCAGTTCTTC.

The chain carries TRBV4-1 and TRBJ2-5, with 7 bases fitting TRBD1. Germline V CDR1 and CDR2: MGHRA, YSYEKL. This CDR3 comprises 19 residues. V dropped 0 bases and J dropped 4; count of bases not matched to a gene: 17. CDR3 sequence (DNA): TGCGCCAGCAGCCAAGACTTGAAGAGTTCCCGCGGACAGGTAGAGACCCAGTACTTC. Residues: CASSQDLKSSRGQVETQYF.

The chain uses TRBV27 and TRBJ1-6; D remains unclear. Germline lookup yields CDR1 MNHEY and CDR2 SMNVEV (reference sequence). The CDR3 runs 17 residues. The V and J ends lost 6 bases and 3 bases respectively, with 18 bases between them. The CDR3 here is CASSLEGAQLYNSPLHF. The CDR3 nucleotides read TGTGCCAGCAGCTTAGAGGGAGCGCAACTCTATAATTCACCCCTCCACTTT.

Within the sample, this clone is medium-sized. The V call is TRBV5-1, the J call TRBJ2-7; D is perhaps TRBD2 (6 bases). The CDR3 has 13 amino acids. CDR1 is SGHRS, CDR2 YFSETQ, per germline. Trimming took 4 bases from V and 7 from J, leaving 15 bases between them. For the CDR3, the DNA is TGCGCCAGCAGCACGGACCTTGGAGGGGAGCAGTACTTC. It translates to CASSTDLGGEQYF.

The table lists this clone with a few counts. The CDR3: CASSLVGTNTEAFF. The CDR3, as DNA: TGTGCCAGCAGCTTGGTGGGGACGAACACTGAAGCTTTCTTT. The chain links TRBV5-6 to TRBJ1-1; tentatively, D is TRBD1 (5 bases). This CDR3 contains 14 residues. The V and J ends lost 0 bases and 1 base respectively, with 7 bases between them. CDR1 is SGHDT, CDR2 YYEEEE, per germline.

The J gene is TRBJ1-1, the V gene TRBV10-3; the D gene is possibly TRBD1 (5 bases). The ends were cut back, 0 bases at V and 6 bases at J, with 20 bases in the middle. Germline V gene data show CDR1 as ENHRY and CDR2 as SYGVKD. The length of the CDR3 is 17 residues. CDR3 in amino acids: CAISESGRGITSPEAFF. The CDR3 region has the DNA TGTGCCATCAGTGAGTCGGGCCGGGGGATCACAAGTCCTGAAGCTTTCTTT.

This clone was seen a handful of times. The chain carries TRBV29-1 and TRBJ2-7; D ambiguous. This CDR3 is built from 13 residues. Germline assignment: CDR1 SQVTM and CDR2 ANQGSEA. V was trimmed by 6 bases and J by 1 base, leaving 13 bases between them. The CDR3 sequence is CSVAHPASYEQYF. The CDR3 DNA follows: TGCAGCGTCGCACATCCGGCTTCCTACGAGCAGTACTTC.

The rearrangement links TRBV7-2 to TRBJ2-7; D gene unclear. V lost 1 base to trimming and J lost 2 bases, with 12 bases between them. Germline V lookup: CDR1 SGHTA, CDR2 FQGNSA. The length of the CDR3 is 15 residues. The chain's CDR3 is CASSLGVGRTYEQYF. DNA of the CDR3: TGTGCCAGCAGCTTAGGAGTTGGCAGAACCTACGAGCAGTACTTC.

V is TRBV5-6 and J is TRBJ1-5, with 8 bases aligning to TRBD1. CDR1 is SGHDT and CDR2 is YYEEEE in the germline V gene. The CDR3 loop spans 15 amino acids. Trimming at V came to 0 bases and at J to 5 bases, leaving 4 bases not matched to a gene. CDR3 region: CASSLATGAHQPQHF. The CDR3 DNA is TGTGCCAGCAGCTTGGCGACAGGGGCCCATCAGCCCCAGCATTTT.

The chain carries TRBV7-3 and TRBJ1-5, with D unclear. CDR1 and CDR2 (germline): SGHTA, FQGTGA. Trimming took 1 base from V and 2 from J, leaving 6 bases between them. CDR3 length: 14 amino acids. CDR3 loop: CASSLRIGNQPQHF. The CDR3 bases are TGTGCCAGCAGCTTAAGAATCGGCAATCAGCCCCAGCATTTT.

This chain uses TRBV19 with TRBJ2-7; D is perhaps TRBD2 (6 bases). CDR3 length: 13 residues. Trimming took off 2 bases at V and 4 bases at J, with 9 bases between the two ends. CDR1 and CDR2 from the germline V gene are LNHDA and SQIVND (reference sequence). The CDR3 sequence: CASSISRGYEQYF. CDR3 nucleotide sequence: TGTGCCAGTAGTATATCGCGGGGTTACGAGCAGTACTTC.

The DNA of the CDR3 is TGTGCCAGCAGCTTATTAGGGGGACCCCGCACAGATACGCAGTATTTT. Encoded protein: CASSLLGGPRTDTQYF. V and J are TRBV7-6 and TRBJ2-3; D perhaps matches TRBD1 (6 bases). Germline-derived CDR1 and CDR2 are SGHVS and FNYEAQ. Trimming took 2 bases from V and 1 from J, leaving 13 bases between them. This CDR3 is built from 16 residues.

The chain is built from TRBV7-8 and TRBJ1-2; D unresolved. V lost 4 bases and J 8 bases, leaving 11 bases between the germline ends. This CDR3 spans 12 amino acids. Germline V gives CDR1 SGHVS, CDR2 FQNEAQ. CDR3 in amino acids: CASSSSREGYTF. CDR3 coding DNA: TGTGCCAGCAGCTCCTCCCGGGAAGGCTACACCTTC. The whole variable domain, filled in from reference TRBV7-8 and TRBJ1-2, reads GAGVSQSPRYKVAKRGQDVALRCDPISGHVSLFWYQQALGQGPEFLTYFQNEAQLDKSGLPSDRFFAERPEGSVSTLKIQRTQQEDSAVYLCASSSSREGYTFGSGTRLTVV.

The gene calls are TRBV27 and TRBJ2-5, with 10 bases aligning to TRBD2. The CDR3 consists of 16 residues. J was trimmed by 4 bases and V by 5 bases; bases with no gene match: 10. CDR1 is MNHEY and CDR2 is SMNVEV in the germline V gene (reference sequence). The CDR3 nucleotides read TGTGCCAGCAGTCACCCCGGGACTAGCGCCATAGAGACCCAGTACTTC. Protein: CASSHPGTSAIETQYF.

CDR3 in amino acids: CASSQQGIHIYF. The CDR3 nucleotides are TGTGCCAGCAGTCAACAGGGGATACACATATATTTT. The chain combines TRBV28 with TRBJ1-3; 7 bases align to TRBD1. The CDR3 length is 12 residues. V gave up 5 bases and J gave up 12 bases; unmatched junction bases: 7. Germline CDR1 reads MDHEN; CDR2 reads SYDVKM. Full variable domain (missing parts from reference TRBV28 and TRBJ1-3): DVKVTQSSRYLVKRTGEKVFLECVQDMDHENMFWYRQDPGLGLRLIYFSYDVKMKEKGDIPEGYSVSREKKERFSLILESASTNQTSMYLCASSQQGIHIYFGEGSWLTVV.

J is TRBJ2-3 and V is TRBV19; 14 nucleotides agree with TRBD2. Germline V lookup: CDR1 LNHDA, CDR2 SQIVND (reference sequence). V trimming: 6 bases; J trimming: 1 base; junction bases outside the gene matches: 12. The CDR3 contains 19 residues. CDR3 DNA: TGTGCCAGTAGCTCATCCGGGACTAGCGGGAGTTCGGGCACAGATACGCAGTATTTT. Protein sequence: CASSSSGTSGSSGTDTQYF.

The CDR3 coding sequence is TGTGCCAGCAGCTTGGACAGGGGGGGACGTAATTCACCCCTCCACTTT. It is translated as CASSLDRGGRNSPLHF. The chain carries TRBV5-8 and TRBJ1-6; 8 positions agree with TRBD1. Germline assignment: CDR1 SGHTS and CDR2 YDEGEE. This CDR3 comprises 16 residues. The ends lost 0 bases at V and 6 bases at J; junction bases unmatched: 5.

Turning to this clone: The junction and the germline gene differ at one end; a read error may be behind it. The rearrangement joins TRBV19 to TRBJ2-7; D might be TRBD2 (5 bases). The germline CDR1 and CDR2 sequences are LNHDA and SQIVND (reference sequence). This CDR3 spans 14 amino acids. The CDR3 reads CASSIGSGDYEQYF. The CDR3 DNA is TGTGCCAGTAGCATAGGCTCCGGGGACTACGAGCAGTACTTC.

The CDR3 protein is CASSPIPTGELFF. DNA for the CDR3: TGTGCCAGCAGCCCTATCCCAACCGGGGAGCTGTTTTTT. The J gene is TRBJ2-2, the V gene TRBV7-8; D not resolved. The CDR3 is 13 amino acids. Germline CDR1 reads SGHVS; CDR2 reads FQNEAQ. The V and J ends lost 5 bases and 5 bases respectively, with 9 bases between them.